This entry lists 3 T cell receptor beta chains sequenced from one sample in a study of vaccination effects on CD4 cells after COVID-19. Which antigens these TCRs recognize remains unknown. Under the ViraFEST assay, PBMC were stimulated with viral peptide pools so that antigen-specific CD4+ T cells expanded. Sequencing was performed afterwards. The culture ran for about 11 days, and then CD4+ T cells were isolated. In the vaccine recipients, nucleocapsid antibodies were negative and there was no prior SARS-CoV-2 infection. Profiling relied on immunoSEQ multiplex PCR, and the TCRdb table lists in-frame clones only, not all of them. The sample includes about 45,000 clones, around 81% of them seen just once. The material was CD4+ T cells from PBMCs cultured with SARS-CoV-2 spike peptides, obtained before COVID-19 vaccination. The receptors shown here come from a human donor who received a COVID-19 vaccine.

There are a few counts of this clone. This chain connects TRBV7-2 to TRBJ2-3; D not resolved. The germline CDR1 and CDR2 sequences are SGHTA and FQGNSA. Trimming left V 1 base short and J 2 bases short, with 7 bases between. This CDR3 has 14 amino acids. The CDR3 bases are TGTGCCAGCAGCTTAGGAGACACCACAGATACGCAGTATTTT. This translates into CASSLGDTTDTQYF. The variable domain in full, completed from reference TRBV7-2 and TRBJ2-3, reads GAGVSQSPSNKVTEKGKDVELRCDPISGHTALYWYRQSLGQGLEFLIYFQGNSAPDKSGLPSDRFSAERTGGSVSTLTIQRTQQEDSAVYLCASSLGDTTDTQYFGPGTRLTVL.

This chain links TRBV6-5 with TRBJ1-2, with D hard to call. V was pared by 4 bases and J by 0 bases, with 12 bases between. From germline, CDR1 is MNHEY and CDR2 SVGAGI. This CDR3 is 15 amino acids long. DNA of the CDR3: TGTGCCAGCAGTTCGCCTAGGGCGGCTAACTATGGCTACACCTTC. Translating gives CASSSPRAANYGYTF.

The CDR3 loop is CASRPSPNEKLFF. CDR3 coding DNA: TGTGCCAGCAGGCCCTCCCCTAATGAAAAACTGTTTTTT. The rearrangement uses TRBV2 and TRBJ1-4; D remains ambiguous. This CDR3 is 13 amino acids long. The germline gives CDR1 SNHLY, CDR2 FYNNEI. V was cut by 6 bases and J by 3 bases, with 8 bases left in between. The variable domain in full, with the rest retrieved from reference TRBV2 and TRBJ1-4, is EPEVTQTPSHQVTQMGQEVILRCVPISNHLYFYWYRQILGQKVEFLVSFYNNEISEKSEIFDDQFSVERPDGSNFTLKIRSTKLEDSAMYFCASRPSPNEKLFFGSGTQLSVL.